The rows below give T cell receptor beta chains drawn from one sample of a study of shared clonotypes between healthy human individuals. This table comes from immunoSEQ multiplex PCR, and its TCRdb copy is limited to in-frame clones, with some not included. The data contain about 1.5 million clones, approximately 98% of them singletons. Sequencing input: naive CD4+ T cells sorted from blood. The receptor source for this set is a man aged 25 to 40 in good health. The CDR3 runs from the conserved cysteine through the conserved F or W. D genes are given only for firm matches. For some rows the clone size is stated as once, few or many, or as a class when expanded; others skip it.

-,TRBV27,-,TRBJ1-1,TGTGCCAGCAGTTTACCCCGCCCTGAAGCTTTCTTT,CASSLPRPEAFF
-,TRBV15,-,TRBJ2-1,TGTGCCACCAGCATCCTAGGGGGGGAGGGCGGAGCTGAGCAGTTCTTC,CATSILGGEGGAEQFF
-,TRBV28,-,TRBJ1-5,TGTGCCAGCAGCCCCCCCGTCTCTCCGGGACTGACTAATCAGCCCCAGCATTTT,CASSPPVSPGLTNQPQHF
-,TRBV29-1,TRBD1,TRBJ2-5,TGCAGCGTGGAAACAGGGGTGGAACAAGAGACCCAGTACTTC,CSVETGVEQETQYF
-,TRBV27,-,TRBJ2-7,TGTGCCAGCAGTCCCCACGGTTATCGGGAGATCAACGAGCAGTACTTC,CASSPHGYREINEQYF
-,TRBV28,-,TRBJ2-7,TGTGCCAGCAGCACAGGGTTTTGGGAGCAGTACTTC,CASSTGFWEQYF
once,TRBV6-4,-,TRBJ2-2,TGTGCCAGCAGTGGACGTAGCGATGCGAACACCGGGGAGCTGTTTTTT,CASSGRSDANTGELFF
-,TRBV5-1,-,TRBJ2-5,TGCGCCAGCAGCTTTACAGCATACGAAGAGACCCAGTACTTC,CASSFTAYEETQYF
-,TRBV7-2,TRBD2,TRBJ2-7,TGTGCCAGCAGCTTTCAGACTAGCGGGGGATTCTACGAGCAGTACTTC,CASSFQTSGGFYEQYF
-,TRBV27,-,TRBJ2-3,TGTGCCAGCACCCCCGGACTTCAGATCACAGATACGCAGTATTTT,CASTPGLQITDTQYF
-,TRBV29-1,-,TRBJ1-4,TGCAGCGTTGGGGGTGGGACTAATGAAAAACTGTTTTTT,CSVGGGTNEKLFF
-,TRBV18,-,TRBJ1-3,TGTGCCAGCTCACCACCGTACTCTGGAAACACCATATATTTT,CASSPPYSGNTIYF
-,TRBV18,-,TRBJ2-3,TGTGCCAGCTCATCTCGATCTTACACAGATACGCAGTATTTT,CASSSRSYTDTQYF
-,TRBV18,-,TRBJ1-5,TGTGCCAGCTCACCAGGTGGGGGTTCTCAGCCCCAGCATTTT,CASSPGGGSQPQHF
-,TRBV5-4,TRBD2,TRBJ2-7,TGTGCCAGCAGCTTTGGGACTAGCTCCTACGAGCAGTACTTC,CASSFGTSSYEQYF
few,TRBV7-9,TRBD1,TRBJ1-1,TGTGCCAGCAGCTTTGCCGGGACAGGGACTGAAGCTTTCTTT,CASSFAGTGTEAFF
-,TRBV5-1,-,TRBJ1-1,TGCGCCAGCAGCTTAAACGATGACACTGAAGCTTTCTTT,CASSLNDDTEAFF
-,TRBV5-1,-,TRBJ2-7,TGCGCCAGCAGCCCGCTGGCAGGTAGCCGGGGCTACGAGCAGTACTTC,CASSPLAGSRGYEQYF
-,TRBV6-5,-,TRBJ2-2,TGTGCCAGCAGTCGAAACACCGGGGAGCTGTTTTTT,CASSRNTGELFF
-,TRBV7-9,-,TRBJ2-1,TGTGCCAGCAGCTTTCCCGGATTAGCCAGCTCCTACAATGAGCAGTTCTTC,CASSFPGLASSYNEQFF
-,TRBV5-5,TRBD1,TRBJ2-7,TGTGCCAGCAGCTTTGGTGGACAGGGAGGTCGCGAGCAGTACTTC,CASSFGGQGGREQYF
-,TRBV7-6,TRBD2,TRBJ2-7,TGTGCCAGCAGCAAAACTAGCGGGCGCTCCTACGAGCAGTACTTC,CASSKTSGRSYEQYF
-,TRBV5-5,TRBD1,TRBJ2-7,TGTGCCAGCAGCCCGGGACAGCGCCTGGACGAGCAGTACTTC,CASSPGQRLDEQYF
once,TRBV6-6,-,TRBJ2-5,TGTGCCAGCAGCTCCTGGGTTCCGGGGAAAGAGACCCAGTACTTC,CASSSWVPGKETQYF
-,TRBV30,-,TRBJ2-7,TGTGCCTGGAGGCAAAGCTCCTACGAGCAGTACTTC,CAWRQSSYEQYF
-,TRBV15,-,TRBJ1-4,TGTGCCACCAGCACTTTTGGGGGTTACGAAAAACTGTTTTTT,CATSTFGGYEKLFF
-,TRBV13,TRBD2,TRBJ2-3,TGTGCCAGCAGCGTAAGAATAGCGGGAGCGGCAGATACGCAGTATTTT,CASSVRIAGAADTQYF
-,TRBV6-1,-,TRBJ1-2,TGTGCCAGCAGAGAAGGTCAGGTTTCAGATGGCTACACCTTC,CASREGQVSDGYTF
-,TRBV29-1,TRBD1,TRBJ2-7,TGCAGCGTTGCCCTGGGACAGGAGTCCTACGAGCAGTACTTC,CSVALGQESYEQYF
-,TRBV9,TRBD1,TRBJ1-2,TGTGCCAGCAGCGTAGGAGGTGGGACAGACTATGGCTACACCTTC,CASSVGGGTDYGYTF
-,TRBV5-1,-,TRBJ2-7,TGCGCCAGCAGCTTGGCCGGAGGGGTTCTTACCCCCTACGAGCAGTACTTC,CASSLAGGVLTPYEQYF
-,TRBV9,TRBD2,TRBJ2-1,TGTGCCAGCAGCGTAGGAGGGCCTAGCGGCCCTTACAATGAGCAGTTCTTC,CASSVGGPSGPYNEQFF
-,TRBV4-2,-,TRBJ2-7,TGTGCCAGCAGCCAAGATCTCCTAATGAGGGAGCAGTACTTC,CASSQDLLMREQYF
-,TRBV28,-,TRBJ1-5,TGTGCCAGCAGTTTAATTGAACATGCAGGGGGCAATCAGCCCCAGCATTTT,CASSLIEHAGGNQPQHF
-,TRBV19,-,TRBJ1-2,TGTGCCAGTAATTTAATCGGAAGTTGGGGCTACACCTTC,CASNLIGSWGYTF
-,TRBV5-1,-,TRBJ2-7,TGCGCCAGCAGAGCCTTTGGTAGCTCCTACGAGCAGTACTTC,CASRAFGSSYEQYF
-,TRBV5-1,-,TRBJ2-2,TGCGCCAGCAGCTTGACTTTACAGGGATGGGGGAACACCGGGGAGCTGTTTTTT,CASSLTLQGWGNTGELFF
-,TRBV12-2,-,TRBJ2-1,TGTGCAAGTCGCTTCTTACCCTTCGTGGGGACTAGGAGCTCCTACAATGAGCAGTTCTTC,CASRFLPFVGTRSSYNEQFF
-,TRBV28,-,TRBJ2-7,TGTGCCAGCAGTTTACCCAGGGGAGGCGGCGAGCAGTACTTC,CASSLPRGGGEQYF
-,TRBV9,TRBD1,TRBJ2-2,TGTGCCAGCAGTTTGGGACAGAGAAACACCGGGGAGCTGTTTTTT,CASSLGQRNTGELFF
-,TRBV18,-,TRBJ1-5,TGTGCCAGCTCACCGGGTGCCATGTTTGGCGATCAGCCCCAGCATTTT,CASSPGAMFGDQPQHF
-,TRBV6-1,-,TRBJ1-1,TGTGCCAGCAGTGCATCTCCGGGGCTGGACACTGAAGCTTTCTTT,CASSASPGLDTEAFF